The source of this T cell receptor (beta chain) is a study of cytomegalovirus exposure and HLA in healthy donors. Overall study findings and caveats: In an earlier analysis, most TCR beta V segments were productive about 87% or about 30% of the time.

CDR1 is LNHNV and CDR2 is YYDKDF in the germline V gene (reference sequence). V gave up 3 bases and J gave up 5 bases, with 16 bases separating them. This CDR3 is 15 amino acids long. For this clone: Its antigen remains unknown.

The PCR contained 60 Vbeta and 13 Jbeta primers. Repertoires were generated with immunoSEQ multiplex PCR, while TCRdb's copy carries only in-frame clones and drops some. Here the sample table reports about 150,000 clones. Sequenced sample: PBMCs. The V gene is TRBV15, the J gene TRBJ1-1; tentatively, D is TRBD1 (6 bases). This clonotype was obtained from a woman aged 50 to 60 in good health and CMV-seronegative. The CDR3 DNA sequence: TGTGCCACCAGCAGGGGACTAGGGGGTTGGACTGAAGCTTTCTTT. As protein: CATSRGLGGWTEAFF.